This T cell receptor beta chain comes out of a study of regulatory T cells in long-lasting Graves disease. The study, taken as a whole, reports: The work looked only at peripheral blood and did not look at thyroid tissue. Those with persistent Graves' had less TCR diversity than newly diagnosed patients. In persistent patients, shared public clonotypes (about 2,800) outnumbered those in new patients (about 970).

The CDR3 is 14 residues long. The germline V gene encodes CDR1 SGHNT and CDR2 YENEEA. Trimming took 2 bases from V and 3 from J, leaving 11 bases between them. Many counts were recorded for this clonotype. Its specificity is unknown. Investigators prepared the TCR beta libraries by applying iRepertoire HTBI primers and Arm-PCR of CDR3 regions. Via MiXCR, TCRdb re-called the multiplex PCR reads, giving one row per CDR3 protein. The repertoire holds fewer than 600,000 distinct CDR3 sequences, with around a fifth as singletons. Indicated time point: persistent/refractory GD, antithyroid drugs over 5 years with positive TRAb. PBMC-extracted RNA yielded the TCR library.

This clonotype was sampled from a female donor with Graves disease. The specimen was peripheral blood mononuclear cells (PBMCs), collected when the disease was refractory, from a patient treated with antithyroid drugs. The rearrangement uses TRBV11-3 and TRBJ2-7; the D gene is possibly TRBD1 (6 bases). The CDR3 protein is CASSLPTGIYEQYF. In DNA, the CDR3 is TGTGCCAGCAGCTTACCCACAGGGATCTACGAGCAGTACTTC.